These 19 T cell receptor beta chains came from one sample sequenced in a study of T cells in Graves' hyperthyroidism and ophthalmopathy. Regions amplified from RNA transcripts were the TCR beta CDR3 regions. The TCR CDR3 was amplified in a first-round RT-PCR using the HTBI primer set. In TCRdb, the multiplex PCR reads were re-called with MiXCR into one record per CDR3 protein. Here the sample spans some 350,000 distinct CDR3 sequences, just under 25% being singletons. Material for sequencing was blood. These TCRs come from a man aged 50-59 years with Graves' hyperthyroidism.

This clonotype was counted between two and nine times. The J gene is TRBJ2-7, the V gene TRBV24-1; D is uncertain. Germline V gives CDR1 KGHDR, CDR2 SFDVKD. This CDR3 is 11 amino acids long. V gave up 4 bases and J gave up 5 bases, with 5 bases separating them. This CDR3 is CATSERHEQYF. CDR3 in DNA: TGTGCCACCAGTGAGCGGCACGAGCAGTACTTC.

This clonotype was recorded many times. The chain uses TRBV30 and TRBJ2-3; perhaps TRBD2 as D (6 bases). V was trimmed by 0 bases and J by 4 bases, leaving 8 bases between them. Germline CDR1 and CDR2: GTSNPN and SVGIG (reference sequence). The CDR3 has 13 residues. The CDR3 DNA follows: TGTGCCTGGAGTGTAGCTAGCGCAGATACGCAGTATTTT. Residues: CAWSVASADTQYF.

This clonotype appeared a few times. The chain recombines TRBV15 with TRBJ1-6; perhaps TRBD1 as D (5 bases). The V gene lost 0 bases and the J gene lost 7 bases, with 16 bases spanning the gap. This CDR3 has 17 amino acids. Germline CDR1 and CDR2: LNHNV and YYDKDF (reference sequence). CDR3 nucleotides: TGTGCCACCAGCAGAGATAGCCCCAGGGTTGCCAATTCACCCCTCCACTTT. It yields the protein CATSRDSPRVANSPLHF.

The rearrangement links TRBV5-1 to TRBJ1-2; 9 positions match TRBD1. This CDR3 region has 14 residues. V lost 5 bases, J lost 8 bases, and 10 bases stayed unmatched. Germline assignment: CDR1 SGHRS and CDR2 YFSETQ. The CDR3 spells CASRSDRGAVGYTF. Here the CDR3 DNA reads TGCGCCAGCAGATCGGACAGGGGCGCGGTGGGCTACACCTTC.

The sample holds many counts of this clonotype. The gene calls are TRBV20-1 and TRBJ2-1, with 13 bases identical to TRBD2. The CDR3 has 16 residues. The germline CDR1 and CDR2 sequences are DFQATT and SNEGSKA (reference sequence). J gave up 9 bases and V 2 bases, and 10 bases lay outside the gene matches. DNA of the CDR3: TGCAGTGCTAGACAGCGAGGACTAGCGGGAGTTACTGAGCAGTTCTTC. It translates to CSARQRGLAGVTEQFF.

This sequence joins TRBV5-5 and TRBJ2-2; 7 nucleotides match TRBD2. Germline lookup yields CDR1 SGHKS and CDR2 YYEKEE (reference sequence). The V segment lost 0 bases and the J segment 5 bases; nucleotides outside the gene matches: 7. The CDR3 sequence is 16 residues long. The CDR3 is CASSLVAGVVTGELFF. CDR3 DNA sequence: TGTGCCAGCAGCTTGGTGGCGGGAGTAGTGACCGGGGAGCTGTTTTTT.

V usage is TRBV19 and J usage is TRBJ1-4; possible D gene TRBD1, 5 bases. Germline V gene lookup returns CDR1 LNHDA and CDR2 SQIVND (reference sequence). The ends were cut back, 2 bases at V and 7 bases at J, with 11 bases in the middle. The CDR3 has 14 amino acids. Here the CDR3 reads CASSITGGGEKLFF. The DNA of the CDR3 is TGTGCCAGTAGTATAACCGGGGGGGGTGAAAAACTGTTTTTT.

The V and J genes are TRBV15 and TRBJ1-4; D is unclear. The CDR3 runs to 15 residues. Germline-derived CDR1 and CDR2 are LNHNV and YYDKDF (reference sequence). V was cut by 0 bases and J by 6 bases, with 11 bases left in between. As DNA, the CDR3 is TGTGCCACCAGCAGAGATTCTAGACCTCATGAAAAACTGTTTTTT. Translated, it gives CATSRDSRPHEKLFF.

This chain connects TRBV19 to TRBJ1-2; D not certain. The CDR3 runs 11 residues. Germline CDR1 is LNHDA and CDR2 is SQIVND (reference sequence). With 7 bases removed from V and 1 base from J, the gap between germline ends came to 4 bases. Written as DNA, the CDR3 is TGTGCCAGTACGGATAACTATGGCTACACCTTC. This translates into CASTDNYGYTF.

The V and J genes are TRBV7-8 and TRBJ1-3; 7 bases fit TRBD1. Trimming removed 3 bases from V and 4 bases from J; junction bases left unmatched: 18. The CDR3 loop spans 19 amino acids. Germline CDR1 and CDR2: SGHVS and FQNEAQ. The CDR3 DNA sequence: TGTGCCAGCAGCTTTTTGTCTGAGACAGGGTTTCATGAGGGAAACACCATATATTTT. Translating it yields CASSFLSETGFHEGNTIYF.

This clonotype was counted between two and nine times. J is TRBJ2-7 and V is TRBV10-3; D gene ambiguous. Germline assignment: CDR1 ENHRY and CDR2 SYGVKD. This CDR3 has 14 amino acids. Trimming shortened V by 2 bases and J by 0 bases, and 8 bases separated the two germline ends. The CDR3 bases are TGTGCCATCAGTGAGACGGTGAGCTCCTACGAGCAGTACTTC. Translated: CAISETVSSYEQYF.

This clonotype is a singleton in its sample. V usage is TRBV15 and J usage is TRBJ1-1; D remains unclear. This CDR3 has 15 amino acids. Trimming took 0 bases from V and 2 from J, leaving 10 bases between them. Germline CDR1 is LNHNV and CDR2 is YYDKDF (reference sequence). For the CDR3, the DNA is TGTGCCACCAGCAGAGATAACACCCCCAACACTGAAGCTTTCTTT. Its translation: CATSRDNTPNTEAFF.

The chain couples TRBV29-1 to TRBJ1-2; weak D call: TRBD1 (6 bases). Per the germline V gene, CDR1 is SQVTM and CDR2 is ANQGSEA. The CDR3 loop spans 12 amino acids. V was clipped by 7 bases and J by 1 base, with 10 bases between them. The CDR3 protein is CSDQQGNYGYTF. CDR3 nucleotide sequence: TGCAGCGACCAACAGGGTAACTATGGCTACACCTTC. The variable domain in full, with the rest retrieved from reference TRBV29-1 and TRBJ1-2, is SAVISQKPSRDICQRGTSLTIQCQVDSQVTMMFWYRQQPGQSLTLIATANQGSEATYESGFVIDKFPISRPNLTFSTLTVSNMSPEDSSIYLCSDQQGNYGYTFGSGTRLTVV.

The chain uses TRBV5-1 and TRBJ2-7; TRBD2 agrees at 8 bases. This CDR3 contains 17 residues. The V gene end was trimmed by 4 bases and the J gene end by 0 bases; junction bases not matched to a gene: 12. Germline V gene data show CDR1 as SGHRS and CDR2 as YFSETQ. CDR3 sequence: CASSLGGASGLSYEQYF. The CDR3 DNA sequence: TGCGCCAGCAGCCTAGGAGGAGCTAGCGGGCTCTCCTACGAGCAGTACTTC. The full variable domain, its missing parts supplied by reference TRBV5-1 and TRBJ2-7, is KAGVTQTPRYLIKTRGQQVTLSCSPISGHRSVSWYQQTPGQGLQFLFEYFSETQRNKGNFPGRFSGRQFSNSRSEMNVSTLELGDSALYLCASSLGGASGLSYEQYFGPGTRLTVT.

This clonotype was found many times. The chain combines TRBV27 with TRBJ2-7; 11 nucleotides agree with TRBD2. V trimming: 8 bases; J trimming: 0 bases; junction bases outside the gene matches: 9. Germline V gene data show CDR1 as MNHEY and CDR2 as SMNVEV (reference sequence). The CDR3 totals 16 residues. CDR3 sequence (DNA): TGTGCCAGCCAAAAAGGGACTAGCGGAATCTCCTACGAGCAGTACTTC. The encoded protein is CASQKGTSGISYEQYF.

This chain connects TRBV5-6 to TRBJ2-3; 11 bases match TRBD2. Germline lookup yields CDR1 SGHDT and CDR2 YYEEEE. The CDR3 consists of 16 residues. With V trimmed by 1 base and J by 2 bases, 3 bases remained unmatched. CDR3 in DNA: TGTGCCAGCAGCTTGTCTAGCGGGAGGAACACAGATACGCAGTATTTT. Translated: CASSLSSGRNTDTQYF.

This chain joins TRBV27 and TRBJ2-1; D possibly corresponds to TRBD1 (6 bases). Trimming removed 6 bases from V and 0 bases from J, with 15 bases in between. The length of the CDR3 is 16 residues. From germline, CDR1 is MNHEY and CDR2 SMNVEV (reference sequence). The CDR3 bases are TGTGCCAGCAGCGGAATCCTAGGGGGCTCCTACAATGAGCAGTTCTTC. Its translation is CASSGILGGSYNEQFF.

This clonotype was recorded many times. This chain uses TRBV12-3 or TRBV12-4 with TRBJ2-3; D is uncertain. This CDR3 has 12 amino acids. The V end was cut by 3 bases, the J end by 2 bases, with 3 bases between. The CDR3 DNA sequence: TGTGCCAGCAGTTTCGACACAGATACGCAGTATTTT. This gives the protein CASSFDTDTQYF.

Points on this clonotype: An end of the junction does not agree with germline; a read error may underlie this. The chain recombines TRBV6-2 or TRBV6-3 with TRBJ1-1; D remains unclear. CDR3 length: 13 residues. CDR1 is MNHEY and CDR2 is SVGEGT in the germline V gene. CDR3 in amino acids: CASRRGIDTEASF. In DNA, the CDR3 is TGTGCCAGCAGGAGAGGGATTGACACTGAAGCTTCCTTT.